A selection of T cell receptor beta chains follows, all from one sample in a study of blood T cell repertoires in COVID-19. Libraries were prepared by immunoSEQ multiplex PCR; TCRdb keeps only in-frame clonotypes and omits some of them. Here the sample spans 150,000 or so clones, 75% to 80% being singletons. The sequenced sample consisted of peripheral blood. The receptors come from an elderly man with acute or convalescent COVID-19. Both conserved end residues are part of each CDR3. The order of the fields is V gene, J gene, D gene, clone size, CDR3 length, CDR3 protein, CDR3 DNA. D genes are given only for firm matches. Clone size is stated in some rows and not others, as once, few, many or a class when expanded.

v_gene: TRBV10-3; j_gene: TRBJ1-1; d_gene: NA; abundance: NA; len: 14; CDR3aa: CAISVASLNTEAFF; CDR3nt: TGTGCCATCAGTGTGGCCAGTCTGAACACTGAAGCTTTCTTT
v_gene: TRBV5-4; j_gene: TRBJ1-6; d_gene: NA; abundance: NA; len: 15; CDR3aa: CASSRQGISNSPLHF; CDR3nt: TGTGCCAGCAGCCGGCAGGGGATTAGTAATTCACCCCTCCACTTT
v_gene: TRBV9; j_gene: TRBJ1-5; d_gene: NA; abundance: NA; len: 16; CDR3aa: CASSVAPNAPNQPQHF; CDR3nt: TGTGCCAGCAGCGTAGCCCCAAACGCGCCCAATCAGCCCCAGCATTTT
v_gene: TRBV7-9; j_gene: TRBJ2-1; d_gene: TRBD2; abundance: NA; len: 15; CDR3aa: CASSLASGGNNEQFF; CDR3nt: TGTGCCAGCAGCTTAGCCAGCGGGGGGAACAATGAGCAGTTCTTC
v_gene: TRBV11-2; j_gene: TRBJ1-2; d_gene: NA; abundance: NA; len: 17; CDR3aa: CASSSPPGHFSNYGYTF; CDR3nt: TGTGCCAGCAGCTCACCACCGGGACACTTTTCTAACTATGGCTACACCTTC
v_gene: TRBV12-3/TRBV12-4; j_gene: TRBJ1-5; d_gene: NA; abundance: once; len: 12; CDR3aa: CASSLDFQPQHF; CDR3nt: TGTGCCAGCAGTTTAGACTTCCAGCCCCAGCATTTT
v_gene: TRBV5-8; j_gene: TRBJ1-1; d_gene: NA; abundance: once; len: 11; CDR3aa: CASSLGGDAFF; CDR3nt: TGTGCCAGCAGCTTGGGGGGGGATGCTTTCTTT
v_gene: TRBV5-4; j_gene: TRBJ2-2; d_gene: TRBD2; abundance: once; len: 16; CDR3aa: CASSLPSGGPTGELFF; CDR3nt: TGTGCCAGCAGCTTGCCTAGCGGGGGGCCCACCGGGGAGCTGTTTTTT
v_gene: TRBV28; j_gene: TRBJ1-2; d_gene: TRBD1; abundance: NA; len: 14; CDR3aa: CASLQLSTGRGYTF; CDR3nt: TGTGCCAGCCTCCAACTATCGACAGGGCGGGGCTACACCTTC
v_gene: TRBV24-1; j_gene: TRBJ2-3; d_gene: NA; abundance: NA; len: 17; CDR3aa: CATSDFGAQGGSDTQYF; CDR3nt: TGTGCCACCAGTGATTTCGGGGCGCAGGGAGGATCAGATACGCAGTATTTT
v_gene: TRBV4-2; j_gene: TRBJ1-2; d_gene: NA; abundance: NA; len: 15; CDR3aa: CASSQESSGIYGYTF; CDR3nt: TGTGCCAGCAGCCAAGAGAGTTCAGGGATTTATGGCTACACCTTC
v_gene: TRBV19; j_gene: TRBJ2-7; d_gene: NA; abundance: NA; len: 13; CDR3aa: CASSIFEGSEQYF; CDR3nt: TGTGCCAGTAGTATATTTGAGGGTAGCGAGCAGTACTTC
v_gene: TRBV9; j_gene: TRBJ1-6; d_gene: TRBD1; abundance: NA; len: 19; CDR3aa: CASSVEAGQGASYNSPLHF; CDR3nt: TGTGCCAGCAGCGTAGAGGCGGGACAGGGGGCGTCCTATAATTCACCCCTCCACTTT
v_gene: TRBV5-1; j_gene: TRBJ2-3; d_gene: TRBD1; abundance: NA; len: 16; CDR3aa: CASSLEPGQATDTQYF; CDR3nt: TGCGCCAGCAGCTTAGAACCGGGACAGGCCACAGATACGCAGTATTTT
v_gene: TRBV28; j_gene: TRBJ1-1; d_gene: NA; abundance: NA; len: 14; CDR3aa: CASSLRTRVTEAFF; CDR3nt: TGTGCCAGCAGTTTAAGGACCAGGGTCACTGAAGCTTTCTTT